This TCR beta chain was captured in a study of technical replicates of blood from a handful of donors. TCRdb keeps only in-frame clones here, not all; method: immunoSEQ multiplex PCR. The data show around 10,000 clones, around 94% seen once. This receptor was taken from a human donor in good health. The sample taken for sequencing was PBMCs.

CDR3 bases: TGTGCCAGCAGCCCGACTAGCGGGAGGGAGTACGAGCAGTACTTC. Translation: CASSPTSGREYEQYF. The chain uses TRBV7-3 and TRBJ2-7, with 14 bases identical to TRBD2. Germline V gene sequence: CDR1 SGHTA, CDR2 FQGTGA. With 5 bases clipped from V and 4 bases from J, the junction kept 4 bases outside the gene matches. The CDR3 sequence is 15 residues long. Together with reference TRBV7-3 and TRBJ2-7, the CDR3 gives the full variable domain: GAGVSQTPSNKVTEKGKYVELRCDPISGHTALYWYRQSLGQGPEFLIYFQGTGAADDSGLPNDRFFAVRPEGSVSTLKIQRTERGDSAVYLCASSPTSGREYEQYFGPGTRLTVT.